These T cell receptor beta chains were read from a single sample in a study of CD8+ T cells in alopecia areata. Here immunoSEQ multiplex PCR was the method, and the copy in TCRdb shows in-frame clones only, minus some. The sample contains roughly 120,000 clones, approximately 51% of which appear only once. The specimen comprised CD4+ T cells sorted from blood, sampled at week 24, from a patient treated with tofacitinib. The receptors come from a human donor with alopecia areata. Both conserved end residues are part of each CDR3. A D gene is named only where the DNA matches it firmly. The size of a clone is reported for some rows only, either as once, few or many, or as a class for expanded clones.

DNA: TGTGCCAGCAGCCAAAGAACTAGGTCAGATACGCAGTATTTT; CDR3: CASSQRTRSDTQYF; D: .; V: TRBV4-2; J: TRBJ2-3; size: few
DNA: TGTGCCAGCAGCGTAGACAGGGGCCCTAACTATGGCTACACCTTC; CDR3: CASSVDRGPNYGYTF; D: TRBD1; V: TRBV7-9; J: TRBJ1-2; size: .
DNA: TGTGCCTGGGACAGGGGCCCTTTTGAGCAGTACTTC; CDR3: CAWDRGPFEQYF; D: TRBD1; V: TRBV30; J: TRBJ2-7; size: .
DNA: TGTGCCAGCAGTTTAACCGGGGAGCTGTTTTTT; CDR3: CASSLTGELFF; D: .; V: TRBV6-6; J: TRBJ2-2; size: .
DNA: TGTGCCAGCAGTTACTCGACAGGGGGCTTGGGTGAAAAACTGTTTTTT; CDR3: CASSYSTGGLGEKLFF; D: TRBD1; V: TRBV6-5; J: TRBJ1-4; size: .
DNA: TGCAGCGTTACCTCAGGGTCTTGGGAGCAGTACTTC; CDR3: CSVTSGSWEQYF; D: .; V: TRBV29-1; J: TRBJ2-7; size: few
DNA: TGTGCCAGCTTTCCCGTGGGGGCTTCTGGGTCACCCCTCCACTTT; CDR3: CASFPVGASGSPLHF; D: .; V: TRBV7-9; J: TRBJ1-6; size: .
DNA: TGTGCCAGCAATCCTAGCGGGGGCTTGGCAGATACGCAGTATTTT; CDR3: CASNPSGGLADTQYF; D: TRBD2; V: TRBV7-9; J: TRBJ2-3; size: few
DNA: TGTGCCAGCTCACCACCAGCGGCAGTCTACGAGCAGTACTTC; CDR3: CASSPPAAVYEQYF; D: .; V: TRBV18; J: TRBJ2-7; size: .
DNA: TGTGCCAGCAGCCATGGACAGGTCGGCTACACCTTC; CDR3: CASSHGQVGYTF; D: TRBD1; V: TRBV7-9; J: TRBJ1-2; size: few
DNA: TGTGCCAGCAGCTTACAGGGGGGCAACACTGAAGCTTTCTTT; CDR3: CASSLQGGNTEAFF; D: TRBD1; V: TRBV7-9; J: TRBJ1-1; size: .
DNA: TGTGCCAGCAGTTACGACAGATACAATGAGCAGTTCTTC; CDR3: CASSYDRYNEQFF; D: .; V: TRBV6-6; J: TRBJ2-1; size: .
DNA: TGCGCCAGCAGTCAGAGCCCCCGGGACAGGGGCTGGGACACTGAAGCTTTCTTT; CDR3: CASSQSPRDRGWDTEAFF; D: TRBD1; V: TRBV23-1; J: TRBJ1-1; size: .
DNA: TGTGCCAGCAGCTTAGGAGCGCTAGCGGGGATGGAGACCCAGTACTTC; CDR3: CASSLGALAGMETQYF; D: TRBD2; V: TRBV7-2; J: TRBJ2-5; size: .
DNA: TGCAGTGCTAAGGAAGTGGGGGGCTACACCTTC; CDR3: CSAKEVGGYTF; D: .; V: TRBV20-1; J: TRBJ1-2; size: .
DNA: TGTGCCTGGAGTGGCATACGACAGGGCGGCTACACCTTC; CDR3: CAWSGIRQGGYTF; D: TRBD1; V: TRBV30; J: TRBJ1-2; size: .
DNA: TGTGCCAGCAGTTCAACTCCTTCCGTGGGGGACGGCTATGGCTACACCTTC; CDR3: CASSSTPSVGDGYGYTF; D: .; V: TRBV2; J: TRBJ1-2; size: few
DNA: TGTGCCAGCTCACCTCCTTGGGACGCAGAGACCCAGTACTTC; CDR3: CASSPPWDAETQYF; D: .; V: TRBV18; J: TRBJ2-5; size: .
DNA: TGTGCCATCAAGCAGCAGGTCTCCCCAGATACGCAGTATTTT; CDR3: CAIKQQVSPDTQYF; D: .; V: TRBV10-3; J: TRBJ2-3; size: few
DNA: TGTGCCAGCAGCCAAGGGGCCGCGTCCGGGGCCAACGTCCTGACTTTC; CDR3: CASSQGAASGANVLTF; D: .; V: TRBV2; J: TRBJ2-6; size: .
DNA: TGTGCCAGCAGCCAGACGGCAGATACGCAGTATTTT; CDR3: CASSQTADTQYF; D: .; V: TRBV7-9; J: TRBJ2-3; size: few
DNA: TGTGCCACCAGCAGTCTTACGGGGCTGAAAGGCCGGGGGCCTTATAATTCACCCCTCCACTTT; CDR3: CATSSLTGLKGRGPYNSPLHF; D: .; V: TRBV15; J: TRBJ1-6; size: .
DNA: TGTGCCAGCAGCCCGACAGGGACCGGGGAGCTGTTTTTT; CDR3: CASSPTGTGELFF; D: TRBD1; V: TRBV2; J: TRBJ2-2; size: few
DNA: TGTGCCAGCAGCTTAGCCCCCCCTGAGGTGGGGGAGACCCAGTACTTC; CDR3: CASSLAPPEVGETQYF; D: .; V: TRBV7-9; J: TRBJ2-5; size: .
DNA: TGTGCCACCAGCAGAGATGCCCAGCAGACCTACGAGCAGTACTTC; CDR3: CATSRDAQQTYEQYF; D: .; V: TRBV15; J: TRBJ2-7; size: once
DNA: TGTGCCAGCAGGGGACCGGGACAGACCTACGAGCAGTACTTC; CDR3: CASRGPGQTYEQYF; D: TRBD1; V: TRBV6-5; J: TRBJ2-7; size: .
DNA: TGCGCCAGCAGCAGGGAGAGGGGCTCCCTAACCTACGAGCAGTACTTC; CDR3: CASSRERGSLTYEQYF; D: .; V: TRBV5-1; J: TRBJ2-7; size: few
DNA: TGTGCCAGCAGCGCCCACTTTTGGAGGGGGGAAGAGACCCAGTACTTC; CDR3: CASSAHFWRGEETQYF; D: .; V: TRBV7-2; J: TRBJ2-5; size: few
DNA: TGTGCCAGCAGAATACAGGGGGTCGATGGCTACACCTTC; CDR3: CASRIQGVDGYTF; D: TRBD1; V: TRBV2; J: TRBJ1-2; size: .
DNA: TGTGCCGCCCAGGGGGTCGGCACAGATACGCAGTATTTT; CDR3: CAAQGVGTDTQYF; D: TRBD1; V: TRBV10-3; J: TRBJ2-3; size: .
DNA: TGTGCCATCAGTGTTAATAGCGGGCAAGAGACCCAGTACTTC; CDR3: CAISVNSGQETQYF; D: TRBD2; V: TRBV10-3; J: TRBJ2-5; size: .
DNA: TGTGCCAGCAGCTTGAGCGGGTACACCTACGAGCAGTACTTC; CDR3: CASSLSGYTYEQYF; D: .; V: TRBV7-2; J: TRBJ2-7; size: .
DNA: TGCAGCGTTGATGGGGGTAAGACGGGAGAGACCCAGTACTTC; CDR3: CSVDGGKTGETQYF; D: .; V: TRBV29-1; J: TRBJ2-5; size: .
DNA: TGTGCCAGCAGTCTGTCGGGGGCCAAAAACATTCAGTACTTC; CDR3: CASSLSGAKNIQYF; D: .; V: TRBV5-6; J: TRBJ2-4; size: .
DNA: TGCGCCAGCAGCTTGGGGAGGACCTACGGGAGCTATTCACCCCTCCACTTT; CDR3: CASSLGRTYGSYSPLHF; D: .; V: TRBV5-1; J: TRBJ1-6; size: .
DNA: TGTGCTAGTGGTTCGGGGACAGGGCCAGATACGCAGTATTTT; CDR3: CASGSGTGPDTQYF; D: TRBD1; V: TRBV12-5; J: TRBJ2-3; size: .
DNA: TGTGCCAGCAGCCAATCGGGACAGGGGATCTACGAGCAGTACTTC; CDR3: CASSQSGQGIYEQYF; D: TRBD1; V: TRBV4-2; J: TRBJ2-7; size: .
DNA: TGTGCCAGCTCTCCGCCAGGATTAGGTTCACCCCTCCACTTT; CDR3: CASSPPGLGSPLHF; D: .; V: TRBV28; J: TRBJ1-6; size: once
DNA: TGTGCCTGGACGGGGGGTTTTAATGAAAAACTGTTTTTT; CDR3: CAWTGGFNEKLFF; D: .; V: TRBV30; J: TRBJ1-4; size: few
DNA: TGTGCCAGCAGCCAAGATCGGGACAGCTACGAGCAGTACTTC; CDR3: CASSQDRDSYEQYF; D: TRBD1; V: TRBV4-2; J: TRBJ2-7; size: .
DNA: TGTGCCAGCTCACCACCCAACAAAGAGACCCAGTACTTC; CDR3: CASSPPNKETQYF; D: .; V: TRBV18; J: TRBJ2-5; size: .
DNA: TGTGCCAGTAGTATGTGGGGTTCAGGGGGGCCTTCGAACACTGAAGCTTTCTTT; CDR3: CASSMWGSGGPSNTEAFF; D: TRBD1; V: TRBV19; J: TRBJ1-1; size: few
DNA: TGCAGCGTTGCGGGGGACAGGGGGCCGAACACTGAAGCTTTCTTT; CDR3: CSVAGDRGPNTEAFF; D: TRBD1; V: TRBV29-1; J: TRBJ1-1; size: .
DNA: TGTGCCTGGAGCTCGAACTATGGCTACACCTTC; CDR3: CAWSSNYGYTF; D: .; V: TRBV30; J: TRBJ1-2; size: .
DNA: TGTGCCAGCAGCTTAGAGCAGACAGGGGGCCCCTACGAGCAGTACTTC; CDR3: CASSLEQTGGPYEQYF; D: TRBD1; V: TRBV11-3; J: TRBJ2-7; size: few
DNA: TGTGCCAGCAGCCGTTGGACTGCGGACCACGAGCAGTACTTC; CDR3: CASSRWTADHEQYF; D: .; V: TRBV7-9; J: TRBJ2-7; size: few
DNA: TGTGCCTGGAGTGTACTGGCAGTTTACAATGAGCAGTTCTTC; CDR3: CAWSVLAVYNEQFF; D: .; V: TRBV30; J: TRBJ2-1; size: .
DNA: TGTGCCAGCACCACAAACGTAGAAGAGACCCAGTACTTC; CDR3: CASTTNVEETQYF; D: .; V: TRBV5-6; J: TRBJ2-5; size: .
DNA: TGCGCCAGCAGCTTGCAAGGGCCCTCGGGTGGTGAAGCTTTCTTT; CDR3: CASSLQGPSGGEAFF; D: .; V: TRBV5-1; J: TRBJ1-1; size: .
DNA: TGTGCCAGCAGTACTACAGGGGGAGTAGAGACCCAGTACTTC; CDR3: CASSTTGGVETQYF; D: TRBD1; V: TRBV27; J: TRBJ2-5; size: .
DNA: TGTGCCAGCAGTTACGACGTCAAGGAGTACAATGAGCAGTTCTTC; CDR3: CASSYDVKEYNEQFF; D: .; V: TRBV6-5; J: TRBJ2-1; size: few
DNA: TGTGCCAGCAGTGGACAGGGGGCGGGGAATGAGCAGTTCTTC; CDR3: CASSGQGAGNEQFF; D: TRBD1; V: TRBV6-5; J: TRBJ2-1; size: .
DNA: TGCGCCAGCAGCTTAGGAAACATGAGGATCTATGGCTACACCTTC; CDR3: CASSLGNMRIYGYTF; D: .; V: TRBV5-1; J: TRBJ1-2; size: .
DNA: TGTGCCAGCAGCCTGGGTGGCAGCACGCTCGGGGAGACCCAGTACTTC; CDR3: CASSLGGSTLGETQYF; D: .; V: TRBV7-2; J: TRBJ2-5; size: .
DNA: TGCAGCGTGACGACTCGTAGGGGTTGGGTTTCGGACACTGAAGCTTTCTTT; CDR3: CSVTTRRGWVSDTEAFF; D: .; V: TRBV29-1; J: TRBJ1-1; size: few
DNA: TGTGCCTGGAGCACGGGGGTTTGGGGCTACACCTTC; CDR3: CAWSTGVWGYTF; D: .; V: TRBV30; J: TRBJ1-2; size: .
DNA: TGTGCCAGCAGCCCCAGACTAGCGGGGGCGGGGGAGCAGTACTTC; CDR3: CASSPRLAGAGEQYF; D: TRBD2; V: TRBV7-2; J: TRBJ2-7; size: .
DNA: TGCGCCAGCAGGGATGGGGCAGATACGCAGTATTTT; CDR3: CASRDGADTQYF; D: .; V: TRBV23-1; J: TRBJ2-3; size: .